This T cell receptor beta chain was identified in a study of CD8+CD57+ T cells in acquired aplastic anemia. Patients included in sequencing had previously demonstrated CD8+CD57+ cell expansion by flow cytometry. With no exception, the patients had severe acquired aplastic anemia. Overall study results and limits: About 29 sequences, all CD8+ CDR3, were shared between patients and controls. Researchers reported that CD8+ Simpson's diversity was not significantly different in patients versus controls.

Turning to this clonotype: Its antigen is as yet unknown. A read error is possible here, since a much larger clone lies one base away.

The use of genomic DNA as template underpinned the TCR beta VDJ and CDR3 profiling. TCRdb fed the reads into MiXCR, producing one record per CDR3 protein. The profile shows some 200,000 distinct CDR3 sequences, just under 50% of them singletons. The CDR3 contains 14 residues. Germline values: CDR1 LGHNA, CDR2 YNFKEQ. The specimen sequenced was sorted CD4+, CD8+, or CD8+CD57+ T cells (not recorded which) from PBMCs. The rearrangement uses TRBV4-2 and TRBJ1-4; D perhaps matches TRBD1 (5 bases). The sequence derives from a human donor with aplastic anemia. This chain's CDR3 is CAGSPQATNEKLFF. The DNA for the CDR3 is TGTGCCGGCAGCCCACAGGCAACTAATGAAAAACTGTTTTTT.